This T cell receptor beta chain was sequenced for a study of blood T cell repertoires in COVID-19. Overall study context: Sites across the United States, Italy and Spain contributed samples from acute and convalescent COVID-19. PBMCs, B-cell-depleted T cells, or T cells were the source of the cDNA or gDNA that made up the material.

CDR3 size: 14 residues. J was trimmed by 7 bases and V by 2 bases; bases with no gene match: 6. Germline CDR1 is MDHEN and CDR2 is SYDVKM. TCRdb's copy holds only in-frame clones and misses some; the assay was immunoSEQ multiplex PCR. The sample yields about 150,000 clones, roughly 87% seen once. People in the exposed group encountered a COVID-19 case within 2 weeks before entering the study. Sample: PBMCs or T cells enriched from blood (not recorded which). This receptor was obtained from a woman between 40 and 55 years old who had been exposed to COVID-19. The chain carries TRBV28 and TRBJ1-2; TRBD1 aligns across 8 bases. The CDR3 loop reads CASSLRAGGGGYTF. CDR3 in DNA: TGTGCCAGCAGTTTAAGGGCAGGGGGCGGTGGCTACACCTTC.